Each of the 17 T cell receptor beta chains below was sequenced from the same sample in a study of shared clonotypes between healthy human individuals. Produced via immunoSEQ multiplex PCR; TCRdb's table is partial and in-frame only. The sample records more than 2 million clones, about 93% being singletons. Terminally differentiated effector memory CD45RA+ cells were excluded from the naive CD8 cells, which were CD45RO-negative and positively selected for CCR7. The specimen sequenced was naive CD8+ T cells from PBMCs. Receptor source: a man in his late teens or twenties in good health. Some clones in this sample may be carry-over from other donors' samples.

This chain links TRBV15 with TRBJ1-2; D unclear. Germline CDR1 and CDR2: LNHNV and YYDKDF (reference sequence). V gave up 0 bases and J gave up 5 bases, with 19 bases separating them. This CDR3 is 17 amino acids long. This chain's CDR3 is CATSRDLSPPSEYGYTF. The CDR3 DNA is TGTGCCACCAGCAGAGATCTAAGTCCGCCCTCGGAGTATGGCTACACCTTC.

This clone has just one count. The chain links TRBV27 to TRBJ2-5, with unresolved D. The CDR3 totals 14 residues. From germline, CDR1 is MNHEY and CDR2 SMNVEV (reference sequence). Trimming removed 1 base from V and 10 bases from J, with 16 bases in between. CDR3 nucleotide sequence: TGTGCCAGCAGTTTATTGGGTCCTGCCCGGGTCCAGTACTTC. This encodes CASSLLGPARVQYF.

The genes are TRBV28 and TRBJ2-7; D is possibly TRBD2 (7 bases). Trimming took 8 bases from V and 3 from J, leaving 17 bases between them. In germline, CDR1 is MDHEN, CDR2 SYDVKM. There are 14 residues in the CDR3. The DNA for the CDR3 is TGTGCCAGCTTACTTACCGGGGGGCACTACGAGCAGTACTTC. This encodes CASLLTGGHYEQYF.

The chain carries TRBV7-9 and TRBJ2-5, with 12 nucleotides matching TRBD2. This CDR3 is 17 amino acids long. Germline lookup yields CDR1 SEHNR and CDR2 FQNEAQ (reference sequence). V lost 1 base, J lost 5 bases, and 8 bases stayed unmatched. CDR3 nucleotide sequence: TGTGCCAGCAGCTTAGTGACTAGCGGGGGCCTCTCTGAGACCCAGTACTTC. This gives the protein CASSLVTSGGLSETQYF. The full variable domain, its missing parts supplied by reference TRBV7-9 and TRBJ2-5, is DTGVSQNPRHKITKRGQNVTFRCDPISEHNRLYWYRQTLGQGPEFLTYFQNEAQLEKSRLLSDRFSAERPKGSFSTLEIQRTEQGDSAMYLCASSLVTSGGLSETQYFGPGTRLLVL.

The CDR3 nucleotides are TGTGCCAGCAGCTCCCGGGATCACTCCTACGAGCAGTACTTC. Protein product: CASSSRDHSYEQYF. The rearrangement links TRBV7-9 to TRBJ2-7; D might be TRBD2 (5 bases). V lost 4 bases, J lost 0 bases, and 10 bases lay in between. Germline CDR1 reads SEHNR; CDR2 reads FQNEAQ (reference sequence). The CDR3 runs 14 residues.

CDR3 nucleotides: TGTGCCAGGACCGACATCCCCTTGAACACTGAAGCTTTCTTT. It translates to CARTDIPLNTEAFF. This chain joins TRBV5-8 and TRBJ1-1; the D is unclear. Germline lookup yields CDR1 SGHTS and CDR2 YDEGEE. The CDR3 contains 14 residues. V lost 8 bases and J lost 0, with 14 bases in between. Drawing the rest from reference TRBV5-8 and TRBJ1-1, the complete variable domain is EAGVTQSPTHLIKTRGQQATLRCSPISGHTSVYWYQQALGLGLQFLLWYDEGEERNRGNFPPRFSGRQFPNYSSELNVNALELEDSALYLCARTDIPLNTEAFFGQGTRLTVV.

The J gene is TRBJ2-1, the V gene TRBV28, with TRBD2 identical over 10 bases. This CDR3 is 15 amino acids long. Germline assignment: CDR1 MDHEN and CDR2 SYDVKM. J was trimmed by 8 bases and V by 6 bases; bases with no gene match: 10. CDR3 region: CASSTALAGRHEQFF. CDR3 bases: TGTGCCAGCAGCACGGCACTAGCGGGACGACATGAGCAGTTCTTC.

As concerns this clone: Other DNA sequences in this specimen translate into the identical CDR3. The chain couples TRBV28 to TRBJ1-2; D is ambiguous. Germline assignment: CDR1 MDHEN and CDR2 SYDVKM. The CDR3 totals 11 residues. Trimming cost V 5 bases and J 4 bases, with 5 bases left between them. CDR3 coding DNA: TGTGCCAGCAGTCCGTCCTATGGCTACACCTTC. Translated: CASSPSYGYTF.

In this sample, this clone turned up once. The CDR3 loop is CASTTVATGELFF. The CDR3 DNA is TGTGCCAGTACGACGGTGGCAACCGGGGAGCTGTTTTTT. This sequence joins TRBV19 and TRBJ2-2; no clear D. The CDR3 is 13 residues long. Looked up from germline, CDR1 is LNHDA and CDR2 is SQIVND (reference sequence). V lost 7 bases to trimming and J lost 5 bases, with 11 bases between them.

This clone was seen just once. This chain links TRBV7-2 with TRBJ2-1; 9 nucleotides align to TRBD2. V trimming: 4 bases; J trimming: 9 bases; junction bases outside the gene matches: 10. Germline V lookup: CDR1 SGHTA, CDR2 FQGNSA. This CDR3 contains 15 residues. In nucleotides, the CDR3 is TGTGCCAGCAGCTCCCCGGGACTAGCCTTTCTTGAGCAGTTCTTC. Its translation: CASSSPGLAFLEQFF.

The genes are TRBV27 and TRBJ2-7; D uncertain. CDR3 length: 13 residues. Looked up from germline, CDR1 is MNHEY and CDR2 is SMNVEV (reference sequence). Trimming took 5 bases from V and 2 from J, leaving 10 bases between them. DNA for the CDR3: TGTGCCAGCAGTATGGGCAGTACCTACGAGCAGTACTTC. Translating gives CASSMGSTYEQYF.

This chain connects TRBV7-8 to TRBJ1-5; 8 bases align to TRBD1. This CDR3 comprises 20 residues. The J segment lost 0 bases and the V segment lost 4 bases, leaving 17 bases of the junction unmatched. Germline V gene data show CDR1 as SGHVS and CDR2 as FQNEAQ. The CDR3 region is CASSYYTGTGVLYSNQPQHF. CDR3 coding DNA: TGTGCCAGCAGCTATTATACCGGGACAGGAGTACTATATAGCAATCAGCCCCAGCATTTT.

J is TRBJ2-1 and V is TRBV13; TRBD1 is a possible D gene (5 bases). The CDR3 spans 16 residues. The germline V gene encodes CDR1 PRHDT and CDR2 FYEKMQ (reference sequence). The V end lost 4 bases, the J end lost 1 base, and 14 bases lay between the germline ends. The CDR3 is CASSSRLGESYNEQFF. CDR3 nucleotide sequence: TGTGCCAGCAGCTCTAGATTAGGGGAATCCTACAATGAGCAGTTCTTC.

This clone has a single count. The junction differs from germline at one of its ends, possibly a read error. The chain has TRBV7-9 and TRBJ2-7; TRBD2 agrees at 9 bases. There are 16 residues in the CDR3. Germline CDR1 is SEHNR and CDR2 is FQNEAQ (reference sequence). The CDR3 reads CASSQGRASGTYRQYF. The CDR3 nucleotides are TGCGCCAGCAGCCAAGGGCGGGCTAGCGGGACATATAGGCAGTACTTC. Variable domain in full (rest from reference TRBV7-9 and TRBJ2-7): DTGVSQNPRHKITKRGQNVTFRCDPISEHNRLYWYRQTLGQGPEFLTYFQNEAQLEKSRLLSDRFSAERPKGSFSTLEIQRTEQGDSAMYLCASSQGRASGTYRQYFGPGTRLTVT.

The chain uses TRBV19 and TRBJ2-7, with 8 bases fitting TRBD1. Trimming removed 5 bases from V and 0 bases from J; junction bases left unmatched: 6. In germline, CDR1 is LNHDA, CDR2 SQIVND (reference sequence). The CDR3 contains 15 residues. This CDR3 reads CASSEGQANSYEQYF. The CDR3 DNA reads TGTGCCAGTAGTGAGGGACAGGCGAACTCCTACGAGCAGTACTTC.

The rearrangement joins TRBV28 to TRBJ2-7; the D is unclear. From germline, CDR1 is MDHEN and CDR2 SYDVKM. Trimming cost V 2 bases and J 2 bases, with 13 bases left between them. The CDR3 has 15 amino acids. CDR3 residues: CASSLTPPGAYEQYF. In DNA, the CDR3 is TGTGCCAGCAGTTTAACCCCTCCGGGCGCCTACGAGCAGTACTTC.

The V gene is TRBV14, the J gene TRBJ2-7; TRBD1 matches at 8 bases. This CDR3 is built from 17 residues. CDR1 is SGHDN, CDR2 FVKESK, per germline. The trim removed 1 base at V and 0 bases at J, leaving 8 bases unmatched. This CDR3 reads CASSQAHRGRNSYEQYF. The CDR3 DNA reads TGTGCCAGCAGCCAAGCCCACAGGGGGAGGAACTCCTACGAGCAGTACTTC.